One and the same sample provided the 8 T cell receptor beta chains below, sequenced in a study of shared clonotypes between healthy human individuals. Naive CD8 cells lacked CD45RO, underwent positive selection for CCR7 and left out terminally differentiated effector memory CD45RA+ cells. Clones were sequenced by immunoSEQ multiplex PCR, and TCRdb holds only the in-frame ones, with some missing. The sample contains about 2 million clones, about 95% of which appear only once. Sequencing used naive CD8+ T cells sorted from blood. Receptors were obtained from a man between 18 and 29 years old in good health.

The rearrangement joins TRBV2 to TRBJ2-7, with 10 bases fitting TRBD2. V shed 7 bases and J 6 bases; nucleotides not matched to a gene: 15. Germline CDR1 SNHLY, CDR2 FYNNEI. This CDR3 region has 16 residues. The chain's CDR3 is CASTLMGYTSGTEQYF. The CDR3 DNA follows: TGTGCCAGCACCCTAATGGGGTATACTAGCGGGACCGAGCAGTACTTC. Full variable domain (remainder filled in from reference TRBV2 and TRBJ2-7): EPEVTQTPSHQVTQMGQEVILRCVPISNHLYFYWYRQILGQKVEFLVSFYNNEISEKSEIFDDQFSVERPDGSNFTLKIRSTKLEDSAMYFCASTLMGYTSGTEQYFGPGTRLTVT.

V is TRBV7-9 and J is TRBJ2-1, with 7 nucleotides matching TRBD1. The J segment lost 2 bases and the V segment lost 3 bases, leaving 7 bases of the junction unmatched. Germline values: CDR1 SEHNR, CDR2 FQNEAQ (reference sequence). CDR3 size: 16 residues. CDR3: CASSFSNRGPYNEQFF. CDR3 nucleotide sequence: TGTGCCAGCAGCTTCTCAAACAGGGGCCCCTACAATGAGCAGTTCTTC.

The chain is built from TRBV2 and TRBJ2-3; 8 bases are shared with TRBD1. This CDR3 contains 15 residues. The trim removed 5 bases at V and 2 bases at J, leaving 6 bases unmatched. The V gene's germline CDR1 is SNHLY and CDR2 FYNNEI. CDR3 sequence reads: CASSRTGSDTDTQYF. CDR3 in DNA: TGTGCCAGCAGTAGGACAGGGTCTGACACAGATACGCAGTATTTT.

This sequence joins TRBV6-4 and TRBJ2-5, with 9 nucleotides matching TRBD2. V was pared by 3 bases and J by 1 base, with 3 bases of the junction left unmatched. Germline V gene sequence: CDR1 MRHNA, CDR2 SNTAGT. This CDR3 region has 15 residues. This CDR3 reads CASSEREGPQETQYF. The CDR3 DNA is TGTGCCAGCAGTGAGCGGGAGGGGCCCCAAGAGACCCAGTACTTC.

CDR3: CASSTGTGGGYTEAFF. The CDR3 DNA sequence: TGTGCCAGCAGTACCGGGACAGGGGGCGGGTACACTGAAGCTTTCTTT. This chain connects TRBV5-6 to TRBJ1-1; 12 bases align to TRBD1. There are 16 residues in the CDR3. V was clipped by 5 bases and J by 3 bases; unmatched bases: 8. Germline assignment: CDR1 SGHDT and CDR2 YYEEEE.

In DNA form, the CDR3 reads TGTGCCATCAGTGATATTGGGGGGGCGGAGACCCAGTACTTC. Residues: CAISDIGGAETQYF. The chain employs TRBV10-3 and TRBJ2-5; D possibly corresponds to TRBD2 (7 bases). Germline V gene sequence: CDR1 ENHRY, CDR2 SYGVKD. V was cut by 3 bases and J by 5 bases, with 13 bases left in between. CDR3 length: 14 residues.

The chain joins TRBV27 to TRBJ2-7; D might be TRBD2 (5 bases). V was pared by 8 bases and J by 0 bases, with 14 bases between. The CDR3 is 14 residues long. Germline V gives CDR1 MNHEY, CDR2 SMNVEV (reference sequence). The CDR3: CASGWEYSSYEQYF. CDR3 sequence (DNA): TGTGCCAGCGGTTGGGAGTACTCCTCCTACGAGCAGTACTTC.

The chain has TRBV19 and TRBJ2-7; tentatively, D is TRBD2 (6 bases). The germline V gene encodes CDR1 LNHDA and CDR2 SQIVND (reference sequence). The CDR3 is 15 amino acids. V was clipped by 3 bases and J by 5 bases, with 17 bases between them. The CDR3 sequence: CASSMGGAAIDEQYF. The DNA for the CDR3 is TGTGCCAGTAGTATGGGCGGGGCCGCCATCGACGAGCAGTACTTC.